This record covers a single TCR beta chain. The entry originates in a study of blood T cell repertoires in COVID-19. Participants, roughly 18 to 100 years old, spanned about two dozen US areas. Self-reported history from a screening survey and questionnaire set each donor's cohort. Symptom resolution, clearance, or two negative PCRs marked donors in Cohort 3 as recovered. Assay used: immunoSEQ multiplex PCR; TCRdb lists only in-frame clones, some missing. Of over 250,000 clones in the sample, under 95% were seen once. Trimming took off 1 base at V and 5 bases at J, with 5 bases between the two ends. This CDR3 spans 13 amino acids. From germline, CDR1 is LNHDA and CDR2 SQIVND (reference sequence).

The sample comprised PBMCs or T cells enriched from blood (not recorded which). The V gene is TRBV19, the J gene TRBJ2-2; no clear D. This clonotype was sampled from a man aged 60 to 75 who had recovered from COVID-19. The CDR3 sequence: CASSIALTGELFF. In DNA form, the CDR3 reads TGTGCCAGTAGTATAGCTTTGACCGGGGAGCTGTTTTTT. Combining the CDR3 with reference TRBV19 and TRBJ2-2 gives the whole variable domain DGGITQSPKYLFRKEGQNVTLSCEQNLNHDAMYWYRQDPGQGLRLIYYSQIVNDFQKGDIAEGYSVSREKKESFPLTVTSAQKNPTAFYLCASSIALTGELFFGEGSRLTVL.